The 30 T cell receptor beta chains below come from one sample, sequenced in a study of post-analysis software for immune sequencing data. Findings and caveats of the study: Patients used about five TRBV segments, including TRBV5-6, TRBV5-1 and TRBV20-1, more often than controls.

No antigens are known for them. Included in the TCR beta cDNA libraries were unique molecular identifiers. Via MiXCR, TCRdb re-called the PCR reads, giving one row per CDR3 protein. The sample yields about 430,000 distinct CDR3 sequences, over 30% seen once. Sample: blood. The source of these receptors is a girl aged 2 to 9 with multiple sclerosis.

The rearrangement joins TRBV5-1 to TRBJ2-5, with D possibly being TRBD2 (6 bases). TRBJ2-7 explains the end of the DNA better; the J call may be wrong. This CDR3 is built from 14 residues. Germline CDR1 reads SGHRS; CDR2 reads YFSETQ. The CDR3 is CASSLVGGWYEQYF. The CDR3 region has the DNA TGCGCCAGCAGCTTGGTAGGAGGGTGGTACGAGCAGTACTTC.

The chain carries TRBV7-6 and TRBJ1-1; 9 nucleotides align to TRBD1. This CDR3 is built from 15 residues. Germline CDR1 SGHVS, CDR2 FNYEAQ. V was clipped by 5 bases and J by 5 bases; unmatched bases: 9. CDR3 in DNA: TGTGCCAGCAGCCCCACAGGGGGCGCGGGAACTGAAGCTTTCTTT. Amino acids: CASSPTGGAGTEAFF.

This chain joins TRBV11-2 and TRBJ2-4; the D gene is possibly TRBD2 (6 bases). The J call could be wrong; TRBJ2-7 is a better fit for the DNA end. Germline V gene sequence: CDR1 SGHAT, CDR2 FQNNGV. There are 16 residues in the CDR3. Written as DNA, the CDR3 is TGTGCCAGCAGCTCGACGGCAACTAGCCGGGGAGGCGAGCAGTACTTC. Protein product: CASSSTATSRGGEQYF.

CDR3 sequence reads: CASSVLDRGISPLHF. In nucleotides, the CDR3 is TGTGCCAGCAGCGTCCTGGACAGGGGAATTTCACCCCTCCACTTT. The chain combines TRBV5-5 with TRBJ1-6, with 9 nucleotides matching TRBD1. This CDR3 is built from 15 residues. Germline-derived CDR1 and CDR2 are SGHKS and YYEKEE (reference sequence). V dropped 4 bases and J dropped 9; count of bases not matched to a gene: 8.

The rearrangement links TRBV4-1 to TRBJ2-4; D is uncertain. The J call is in doubt because the DNA end fits TRBJ2-5 better. The CDR3 contains 16 residues. Germline V gene sequence: CDR1 MGHRA, CDR2 YSYEKL. The CDR3 DNA follows: TGCGCCAGCAGCCAAATCTTTCCCAATCCTCAAGAGACCCAGTACTTC. Translating it yields CASSQIFPNPQETQYF.

With regard to this clonotype: The junction departs from the called germline gene at one end, perhaps through a read error. The chain employs TRBV5-1 and TRBJ2-5; weak D call: TRBD1 (6 bases). This CDR3 is 16 amino acids long. Germline V lookup: CDR1 SGHRS, CDR2 YFSETQ. Here the CDR3 reads CAGSLQQGTTEETQYF. The DNA for the CDR3 is TGCGCCGGCAGCCTACAACAGGGTACGACCGAAGAGACCCAGTACTTC. Looking up the rest from reference TRBV5-1 and TRBJ2-5 gives the full variable domain: KAGVTQTPRYLIKTRGQQVTLSCSPISGHRSVSWYQQTPGQGLQFLFEYFSETQRNKGNFPGRFSGRQFSNSRSEMNVSTLELGDSALYLCAGSLQQGTTEETQYFGPGTRLLVL.

This clonotype came up a few times. The chain has TRBV10-3 and TRBJ1-5; D unresolved. V lost 2 bases, J lost 6 bases, and 5 bases lay in between. Germline V gene data show CDR1 as ENHRY and CDR2 as SYGVKD. The CDR3 has 12 amino acids. CDR3 protein: CAISEDGQPQHF. The CDR3, as DNA: TGTGCCATCAGTGAGGATGGTCAGCCCCAGCATTTT.

This clonotype was observed a few times. V and J are TRBV29-1 and TRBJ1-1; tentative D call: TRBD1 (5 bases). Germline V gene lookup returns CDR1 SQVTM and CDR2 ANQGSEA. The CDR3 is 14 residues long. With 4 bases removed from V and 3 bases from J, the gap between germline ends came to 15 bases. For the CDR3, the DNA is TGCAGCGTTGCCTCAACAGGAGTTTACACTGAAGCTTTCTTT. Its protein product is CSVASTGVYTEAFF.

The CDR3 protein is CASSVATANGETQYF. The CDR3, as DNA: TGTGCCAGCAGCGTAGCAACCGCCAACGGCGAGACCCAGTACTTC. The chain couples TRBV9 to TRBJ2-5; no clear D. Trimming took 0 bases from V and 5 from J, leaving 14 bases between them. Germline assignment: CDR1 SGDLS and CDR2 YYNGEE. This CDR3 has 15 amino acids.

This clonotype was detected once. This chain joins TRBV5-1 and TRBJ2-1; D remains ambiguous. The V gene lost 0 bases and the J gene lost 5 bases, with 12 bases spanning the gap. This CDR3 contains 15 residues. The germline gives CDR1 SGHRS, CDR2 YFSETQ. The CDR3 region has the DNA TGCGCCAGCAGCTTGGGGAACTCTGAGGACAATGAGCAGTTCTTC. Its translation: CASSLGNSEDNEQFF. Full variable domain (missing parts from reference TRBV5-1 and TRBJ2-1): KAGVTQTPRYLIKTRGQQVTLSCSPISGHRSVSWYQQTPGQGLQFLFEYFSETQRNKGNFPGRFSGRQFSNSRSEMNVSTLELGDSALYLCASSLGNSEDNEQFFGPGTRLTVL.

The chain uses TRBV28 and TRBJ1-5, with 8 nucleotides matching TRBD1. The length of the CDR3 is 16 residues. Germline lookup yields CDR1 MDHEN and CDR2 SYDVKM. V was clipped by 3 bases and J by 0 bases; unmatched bases: 4. CDR3 amino acids: CASSFGDRLSNQPQHF. The CDR3 bases are TGTGCCAGCAGTTTTGGGGACAGGCTTAGCAATCAGCCCCAGCATTTT.

The CDR3 DNA sequence: TGTGCCAGCGGGAATCGGCAGTCCCTGAACAATGAGCAGTTCTTC. Translated, it gives CASGNRQSLNNEQFF. This rearrangement joins TRBV9 to TRBJ2-1; no clear D. The CDR3 covers 15 residues. Trimming took off 7 bases at V and 5 bases at J, with 19 bases between the two ends. Germline V gene sequence: CDR1 SGDLS, CDR2 YYNGEE.

The chain combines TRBV6-2 or TRBV6-3 with TRBJ2-3, with 8 positions matching TRBD1. The V and J ends lost 5 bases and 4 bases, in that order; junction bases with no gene match: 8. Germline V lookup: CDR1 MNHEY, CDR2 SVGEGT. This CDR3 has 15 residues. CDR3 sequence: CASSPWTGWADTQYF. The CDR3 DNA sequence: TGTGCCAGCAGTCCCTGGACAGGGTGGGCAGATACGCAGTATTTT.

Only a few counts were recorded for this clonotype. The chain is built from TRBV29-1 and TRBJ2-1; the D gene is possibly TRBD2 (6 bases). The germline V and J ends were trimmed by 7 bases and 0 bases, with 13 bases remaining between them. CDR3 length equals 14 residues. Germline assignment: CDR1 SQVTM and CDR2 ANQGSEA. CDR3 sequence (DNA): TGCAGCGCTGGCTACGGGAGCTCCTACAATGAGCAGTTCTTC. Its translation is CSAGYGSSYNEQFF.

This clonotype was counted a few times. One end of the junction does not line up with germline, which may come from a read error. CDR3 amino acids: CSVERLAEGKGAKSIQYF. For the CDR3, the DNA is TGCAGCGTTGAACGGCTAGCGGAGGGGAAGGGAGCCAAAAGCATTCAGTACTTC. This chain uses TRBV29-1 with TRBJ2-4; 7 bases agree with TRBD2. Germline V lookup: CDR1 SQVTM, CDR2 ANQGSEA. The CDR3 extends over 18 amino acids.

This clonotype showed up just a few times. The chain uses TRBV27 and TRBJ2-1; TRBD2 aligns across 12 bases. The germline CDR1 and CDR2 sequences are MNHEY and SMNVEV (reference sequence). The ends lost 4 bases at V and 1 base at J; junction bases unmatched: 8. The CDR3 length is 18 residues. CDR3 in amino acids: CASSYPTSGGVSYNEQFF. CDR3 DNA sequence: TGTGCCAGCAGTTACCCGACTAGCGGGGGTGTATCCTACAATGAGCAGTTCTTC.

As to this clonotype: Here the CDR3 omits its conserved ending phenylalanine or tryptophan, so a read error is the likely source. The chain has TRBV28 and TRBJ1-2, with 9 nucleotides matching TRBD1. Germline V lookup: CDR1 MDHEN, CDR2 SYDVKM. Germline trimming cut 3 bases from V and 0 bases from J; bases unmatched to any gene: 8. This CDR3 is built from 17 residues. CDR3 residues: CASSLGQGKIANYGYTC. The CDR3 coding sequence is TGTGCCAGCAGTTTGGGACAGGGAAAGATCGCTAACTATGGCTACACCTGC.

This clonotype came up a few times. The rearrangement uses TRBV6-6 and TRBJ2-7, with unresolved D. The V end was cut by 2 bases, the J end by 9 bases, with 23 bases between. The CDR3 has 16 residues. Per germline, CDR1 MNHNY and CDR2 SVGAGI (reference sequence). The CDR3 spells CASSYGRRNFYDVQYF. The CDR3 DNA reads TGTGCCAGCAGTTACGGTCGGCGAAATTTCTACGACGTGCAGTACTTC.

This clonotype was seen more than once but under ten times. This chain links TRBV27 with TRBJ2-5, with D tentatively TRBD1 or TRBD2 (6 bases each). The CDR3 extends over 16 amino acids. Germline V lookup: CDR1 MNHEY, CDR2 SMNVEV (reference sequence). Trimming shortened V by 3 bases and J by 5 bases, and 19 bases separated the two germline ends. CDR3 DNA sequence: TGTGCCAGCAGTTTTGGGGCAGGAGGGGGGTTGGAGACCCAGTACTTC. As protein: CASSFGAGGGLETQYF.

This clonotype was recorded a few times. This chain connects TRBV20-1 to TRBJ2-3; no clear D gene. V lost 5 bases and J lost 3, with 6 bases in between. This CDR3 spans 11 amino acids. Per the germline V gene, CDR1 is DFQATT and CDR2 is SNEGSKA (reference sequence). The CDR3 sequence is CSAALTDTQYF. CDR3 in DNA: TGCAGTGCTGCTTTAACAGATACGCAGTATTTT.

CDR3 residues: CSVEKGQGYEQYF. DNA of the CDR3: TGCAGCGTGGAAAAGGGACAGGGCTACGAGCAGTACTTC. V usage is TRBV29-1 and J usage is TRBJ2-7; 9 bases match TRBD1. V lost 6 bases and J lost 3; bases outside the gene matches: 6. From germline, CDR1 is SQVTM and CDR2 ANQGSEA. CDR3 length: 13 amino acids.

The chain has TRBV9 and TRBJ2-1, with D tentatively TRBD1 or TRBD2 (7 bases each). Germline V gene data show CDR1 as SGDLS and CDR2 as YYNGEE. V was clipped by 0 bases and J by 2 bases, with 15 bases between them. The CDR3 is 17 residues long. CDR3 coding DNA: TGTGCCAGCAGCGTAGAGGGGGCTAGCGGTCCCTACAATGAGCAGTTCTTC. Protein: CASSVEGASGPYNEQFF. The full variable domain, in which reference TRBV9 and TRBJ2-1 provide the parts outside the CDR3, is DSGVTQTPKHLITATGQRVTLRCSPRSGDLSVYWYQQSLDQGLQFLIQYYNGEERAKGNILERFSAQQFPDLHSELNLSSLELGDSALYFCASSVEGASGPYNEQFFGPGTRLTVL.

V and J are TRBV10-1 and TRBJ2-7; the D gene is possibly TRBD1 (5 bases). V was trimmed by 10 bases and J by 0 bases, leaving 13 bases between them. Germline V lookup: CDR1 WNHNN, CDR2 SYGVQD (reference sequence). The CDR3 sequence is 13 residues long. CDR3 amino acids: CAKNRTSSYEQYF. The CDR3 coding sequence is TGCGCCAAAAACCGGACATCCTCCTACGAGCAGTACTTC.

This clonotype was detected only a few times. The chain links TRBV6-5 to TRBJ2-1; weak D call: TRBD2 (5 bases). Trimming removed 6 bases at V and 9 bases at J, with 15 bases between. Germline loops: CDR1 MNHEY, CDR2 SVGAGI. The CDR3 has 13 amino acids. The CDR3 bases are TGTGCCAGCAGAAGAATGACTATTGGTGAGCAGTTCTTC. Translating it yields CASRRMTIGEQFF.

There are a few counts of this clonotype. The chain is built from TRBV3-1 and TRBJ2-5; D possibly corresponds to TRBD2 (5 bases). The CDR3 consists of 16 residues. Trimming pared 0 bases from V and 5 bases from J, leaving 16 bases between. CDR1 is LGHDT and CDR2 is YNNKEL in the germline V gene (reference sequence). The CDR3 sequence is CASSQERRRQTETQYF. CDR3 DNA: TGTGCCAGCAGCCAAGAGAGACGGAGGCAAACGGAGACCCAGTACTTC.

This clonotype has just a few counts. V is TRBV28 and J is TRBJ2-7, with 10 bases matching TRBD1. The CDR3 runs 15 residues. Germline CDR1 reads MDHEN; CDR2 reads SYDVKM. V lost 2 bases, J lost 6 bases, and 7 bases stayed unmatched. CDR3 region: CASSLTRQGASEQYF. CDR3 nucleotide sequence: TGTGCCAGCAGTTTAACTCGACAGGGGGCGAGCGAGCAGTACTTC.

The V call is TRBV20-1, the J call TRBJ2-7; D unresolved. CDR1 and CDR2 from the germline V gene are DFQATT and SNEGSKA (reference sequence). The length of the CDR3 is 12 residues. The CDR3 reads CRTLGTVYEQYF. In DNA, the CDR3 is TGCAGGACCCTAGGCACAGTCTACGAGCAGTACTTC.

A word on this clonotype: A much larger clone differs from this one at a single base, so this may be a read error. The chain carries TRBV4-1 and TRBJ2-5; D is perhaps TRBD2 (5 bases). V gave up 3 bases and J gave up 5 bases, with 13 bases separating them. From germline, CDR1 is MGHRA and CDR2 YSYEKL. The CDR3 has 14 amino acids. The DNA of the CDR3 is TGCGCCAGCAGCCAGAAAGCGGTTAGGGAGACCCAGTACTTC. Encoded protein: CASSQKAVRETQYF.

The CDR3 is CASSLSPGTGYFHTF. The CDR3, as DNA: TGTGCCAGCAGTCTCAGTCCCGGGACAGGATACTTCCACACCTTC. This chain links TRBV12-3 or TRBV12-4 with TRBJ1-2, with 8 bases aligning to TRBD1. The trim removed 5 bases at V and 12 bases at J, leaving 17 bases unmatched. The CDR3 spans 15 residues.

For the CDR3, the DNA is TGTGCCAGCAGCTTAATTGGGGATAGCTCCTACGAGCAGTACTTC. The encoded protein is CASSLIGDSSYEQYF. The chain recombines TRBV7-9 with TRBJ2-7; D is undetermined. In germline, CDR1 is SEHNR, CDR2 FQNEAQ (reference sequence). Trimming took 2 bases from V and 0 from J, leaving 11 bases between them. The CDR3 length is 15 residues.